This is a list of T cell receptor beta chains from one sample in a study of blood T cell repertoires in COVID-19. Produced via immunoSEQ multiplex PCR; TCRdb's table is partial and in-frame only. The sample has approximately 330,000 clones; roughly 87% are singletons. Material: peripheral blood. The receptors shown here come from a man aged 25 to 40 with COVID-19, enrolled during active disease. Both conserved end residues are part of each CDR3. The order of the fields is CDR3 length, clone size, J gene, D gene, V gene, CDR3 protein, CDR3 DNA. A D gene is named only where the DNA matches it firmly. The listing skips clone size in some rows; elsewhere it reads once, few, many or a size class.

>19|NA|TRBJ2-7|NA|TRBV5-1
CASSARDRDLAGVPYEQYF
TGCGCCAGCAGCGCCCGGGACAGGGATCTAGCGGGGGTACCCTACGAGCAGTACTTC
>15|NA|TRBJ1-4|NA|TRBV5-4
CASSLAGHLNEKLFF
TGTGCCAGCAGCTTGGCGGGACATCTCAATGAAAAACTGTTTTTT
>13|NA|TRBJ2-3|NA|TRBV7-8
CASRRSSTDTQYF
TGTGCCAGCCGGAGGTCTAGCACAGATACGCAGTATTTT
>15|NA|TRBJ2-5|TRBD1|TRBV6-2/TRBV6-3
CASSYSETGTETQYF
TGTGCCAGCAGTTACTCGGAGACAGGGACGGAGACCCAGTACTTC
>16|NA|TRBJ2-1|TRBD1|TRBV27
CASSLIRNRGNNEQFF
TGTGCCAGCAGTTTAATCCGGAACAGGGGCAACAATGAGCAGTTCTTC
>19|once|TRBJ2-7|TRBD2|TRBV15
CATSRDSPPGGTVGHEQYF
TGTGCCACCAGCAGAGATTCCCCCCCGGGGGGTACCGTGGGCCACGAGCAGTACTTC
>16|NA|TRBJ2-7|TRBD2|TRBV25-1
CASSGPLAGRYYEQYF
TGTGCCAGCAGTGGACCCCTAGCGGGTAGATACTACGAGCAGTACTTC
>14|NA|TRBJ2-3|NA|TRBV6-6
CASSRQTSTDTQYF
TGTGCCAGCAGCAGACAGACTAGCACAGATACGCAGTATTTT
>16|few|TRBJ2-7|NA|TRBV30
CAWSQFPGSRTYEQYF
TGTGCCTGGAGCCAATTCCCCGGGAGCCGAACCTACGAGCAGTACTTC
>15|NA|TRBJ2-3|TRBD2|TRBV9
CASSAGGRLESTQYF
TGTGCCAGCAGCGCGGGGGGGCGGCTGGAGAGTACGCAGTATTTT
>14|NA|TRBJ2-3|TRBD2|TRBV19
CASSVTSGTGTQYF
TGTGCCAGTAGTGTTACTAGCGGTACGGGTACGCAGTATTTT
>14|NA|TRBJ2-1|NA|TRBV6-4
CASRGRGPSEEQFF
TGTGCCAGCAGGGGCCGTGGCCCTTCAGAGGAGCAGTTCTTC
>15|NA|TRBJ2-7|NA|TRBV7-2
CASSAGLLSSYEQYF
TGTGCCAGCAGCGCGGGACTTTTGAGCTCCTACGAGCAGTACTTC
>15|NA|TRBJ2-7|NA|TRBV11-2
CASSLDLSRLYEQYF
TGTGCCAGCAGCTTAGATCTATCTCGCCTCTACGAGCAGTACTTC
>15|NA|TRBJ2-1|TRBD2|TRBV5-4
CASSLMREFNNEQFF
TGTGCCAGCAGCTTGATGCGGGAGTTTAACAATGAGCAGTTCTTC
>14|few|TRBJ2-7|TRBD2|TRBV4-1
CASSPTSGVHEQYF
TGCGCCAGCAGCCCGACTAGCGGGGTCCACGAGCAGTACTTC
>12|NA|TRBJ1-2|TRBD1|TRBV7-9
CASSLTGPGYTF
TGTGCCAGCAGCCTGACAGGGCCTGGCTACACCTTC
>17|once|TRBJ2-3|TRBD1|TRBV9
CASSTSRDRGSADTQYF
TGTGCCAGCAGCACATCCCGGGACAGGGGATCGGCAGATACGCAGTATTTT
>13|once|TRBJ2-3|NA|TRBV5-4
CASSFSSTDTQYF
TGTGCCAGCAGCTTCTCTAGCACAGATACGCAGTATTTT
>15|few|TRBJ2-7|NA|TRBV27
CASSLDPGLSYEQYF
TGTGCCAGCAGTTTAGATCCAGGGTTGTCCTACGAGCAGTACTTC
>16|NA|TRBJ1-2|TRBD1|TRBV28
CASSRGQGASPYGYTF
TGTGCCAGCAGCCGTGGACAGGGGGCGTCCCCCTATGGCTACACCTTC
>14|NA|TRBJ1-1|NA|TRBV19
CASSHQTANTEAFF
TGTGCCAGTAGCCACCAGACAGCGAACACTGAAGCTTTCTTT
>15|NA|TRBJ2-1|TRBD2|TRBV4-1
CASSHRTSGYNEQFF
TGCGCCAGCAGCCACCGGACTAGCGGGTACAATGAGCAGTTCTTC
>13|NA|TRBJ2-6|NA|TRBV6-5
CASSPAGANVLTF
TGTGCCAGCAGCCCGGCTGGGGCCAACGTCCTGACTTTC
>17|NA|TRBJ1-2|NA|TRBV6-1
CASSAPRGGREYYGYTF
TGTGCCAGCAGTGCTCCAAGGGGGGGACGGGAGTACTATGGCTACACCTTC
>13|NA|TRBJ2-5|TRBD2|TRBV27
CASSLRGGETQYF
TGTGCCAGCAGTTTACGGGGGGGAGAGACCCAGTACTTC
>13|NA|TRBJ2-7|NA|TRBV12-3/TRBV12-4
CASSSRQTGEQYF
TGTGCCAGCAGTTCTCGCCAAACAGGGGAGCAGTACTTC
>15|NA|TRBJ1-2|NA|TRBV4-2
CASSQDGRGGDGYTF
TGTGCCAGCAGCCAAGATGGCAGGGGTGGGGATGGCTACACCTTC
>16|NA|TRBJ1-2|TRBD1|TRBV18
CASSPARQGASYGYTF
TGTGCCAGCTCACCGGCAAGACAGGGGGCCTCCTATGGCTACACCTTC
>18|once|TRBJ2-3|TRBD1|TRBV25-1
CASSGSPGTGGGTDTQYF
TGTGCCAGCAGTGGAAGTCCCGGGACAGGGGGCGGCACAGATACGCAGTATTTT
>14|NA|TRBJ1-2|TRBD1|TRBV28
CASSTGQGAYGYTF
TGTGCCAGCAGTACTGGACAGGGGGCCTATGGCTACACCTTC
>12|NA|TRBJ2-7|NA|TRBV27
CASKSGAYEQYF
TGTGCCAGCAAATCAGGGGCGTACGAGCAGTACTTC
>17|NA|TRBJ2-2|TRBD2|TRBV28
CASSSPPGLAGGRELFF
TGTGCCAGCAGTTCCCCCCCGGGACTAGCGGGAGGTCGGGAGCTGTTTTTT
>15|NA|TRBJ2-2|NA|TRBV19
CASSISWHNTGELFF
TGTGCCAGTAGTATATCGTGGCACAACACCGGGGAGCTGTTTTTT
>17|NA|TRBJ2-2|TRBD2|TRBV13
CASSLGDLAGGDGELFF
TGTGCCAGCAGCTTAGGGGATCTAGCGGGAGGCGACGGGGAGCTGTTTTTT
>15|NA|TRBJ1-5|NA|TRBV5-8
CASTIGTRSNQPQHF
TGTGCCAGCACAATAGGGACACGATCCAATCAGCCCCAGCATTTT
>15|few|TRBJ1-1|TRBD1|TRBV6-5
CASGTGGHGGTEAFF
TGTGCCAGCGGAACAGGGGGCCATGGGGGCACTGAAGCTTTCTTT
>14|NA|TRBJ1-4|NA|TRBV25-1
CASSHSSLNEKLFF
TGTGCCAGCAGTCACAGTTCTCTTAATGAAAAACTGTTTTTT
>16|NA|TRBJ1-5|NA|TRBV19
CASSSPTRLVVQPQHF
TGTGCCAGTAGTAGCCCCACAAGATTGGTGGTTCAGCCCCAGCATTTT
>16|NA|TRBJ2-1|TRBD2|TRBV29-1
CSVEAPLAGVYNEQFF
TGCAGCGTTGAAGCCCCCCTAGCGGGAGTCTACAATGAGCAGTTCTTC
>16|NA|TRBJ1-2|NA|TRBV4-3
CASSQGPGGVNYGYTF
TGCGCCAGCAGCCAAGGGCCAGGAGGAGTCAACTATGGCTACACCTTC
>13|NA|TRBJ2-1|NA|TRBV25-1
CASSEYGRGEQFF
TGTGCCAGCAGTGAATATGGCCGGGGTGAGCAGTTCTTC
>15|once|TRBJ1-3|TRBD1|TRBV10-3
CAISGTAWGGNTIYF
TGTGCCATCAGCGGGACAGCGTGGGGGGGAAACACCATATATTTT
>15|NA|TRBJ1-1|TRBD1|TRBV19
CASSIGSRGIPEAFF
TGTGCCAGTAGTATAGGCAGCAGGGGGATCCCTGAAGCTTTCTTT
>17|NA|TRBJ2-7|NA|TRBV7-7
CASSLETWRGLSYEQYF
TGTGCCAGCAGCTTAGAGACGTGGAGGGGGCTTTCCTACGAGCAGTACTTC
>19|NA|TRBJ2-2|NA|TRBV10-2
CASSATGGGGSGESGELFF
TGCGCCAGCAGTGCTACGGGGGGCGGCGGTTCTGGGGAATCCGGGGAGCTGTTTTTT
>16|NA|TRBJ1-1|NA|TRBV4-3
CASSLVLRAVNTEAFF
TGCGCCAGCAGCCTGGTTTTGCGGGCGGTGAACACTGAAGCTTTCTTT
>15|NA|TRBJ2-5|TRBD2|TRBV4-1
CASSQGTSGRQTQYF
TGCGCCAGCAGCCAAGGGACTAGCGGGAGACAGACCCAGTACTTC
>17|NA|TRBJ2-1|NA|TRBV3-1/TRBV3-2
CASSLRIRGARDNEQFF
TGTGCCAGCAGCCTCAGGATTCGGGGGGCGCGAGACAATGAGCAGTTCTTC
>15|once|TRBJ2-7|NA|TRBV6-2/TRBV6-3
CASSTPALGGYEQYF
TGTGCCAGCAGCACCCCGGCCCTAGGAGGCTACGAGCAGTACTTC
>17|NA|TRBJ2-1|TRBD1|TRBV19
CASSQRQGFTSYNEQFF
TGTGCCAGTAGCCAAAGACAGGGCTTCACCTCCTACAATGAGCAGTTCTTC
>16|NA|TRBJ2-1|TRBD2|TRBV11-2
CASSLAAGGAYNEQFF
TGTGCCAGCAGCTTAGCAGCGGGGGGGGCCTACAATGAGCAGTTCTTC
>15|NA|TRBJ2-3|TRBD1|TRBV7-7
CASSPGTVSTDTQYF
TGTGCCAGCAGCCCCGGGACAGTTAGCACAGATACGCAGTATTTT
>15|NA|TRBJ2-1|NA|TRBV5-4
CASSLEGGIYNEQFF
TGTGCCAGCAGCTTGGAGGGCGGGATCTACAATGAGCAGTTCTTC